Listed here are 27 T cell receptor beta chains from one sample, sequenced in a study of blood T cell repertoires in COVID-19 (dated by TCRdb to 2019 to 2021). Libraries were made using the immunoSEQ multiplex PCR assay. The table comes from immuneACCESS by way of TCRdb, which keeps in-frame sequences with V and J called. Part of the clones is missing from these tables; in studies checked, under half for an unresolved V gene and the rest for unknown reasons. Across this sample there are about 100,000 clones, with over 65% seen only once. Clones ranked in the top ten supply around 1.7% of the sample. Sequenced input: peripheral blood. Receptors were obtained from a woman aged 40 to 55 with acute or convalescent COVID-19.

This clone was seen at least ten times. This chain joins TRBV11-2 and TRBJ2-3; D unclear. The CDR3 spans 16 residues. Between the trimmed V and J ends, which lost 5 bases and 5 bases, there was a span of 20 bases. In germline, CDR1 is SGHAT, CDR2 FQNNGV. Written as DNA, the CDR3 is TGTGCCAGCAGCCCCTCCCGGCACCTCCCGGGAGATACGCAGTATTTT. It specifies CASSPSRHLPGDTQYF.

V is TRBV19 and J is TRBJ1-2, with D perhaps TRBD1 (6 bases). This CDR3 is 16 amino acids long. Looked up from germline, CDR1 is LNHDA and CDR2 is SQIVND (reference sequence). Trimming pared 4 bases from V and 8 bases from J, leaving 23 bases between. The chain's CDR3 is CASSTRRGGAERGYTF. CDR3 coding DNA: TGTGCCAGTAGTACCCGACGAGGGGGGGCAGAAAGGGGCTACACCTTC.

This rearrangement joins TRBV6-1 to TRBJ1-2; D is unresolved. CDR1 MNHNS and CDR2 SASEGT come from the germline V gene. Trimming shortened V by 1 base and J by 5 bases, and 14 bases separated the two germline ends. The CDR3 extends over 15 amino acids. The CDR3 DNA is TGTGCCAGCAGTGAAGTTCGGGGATTGAGATATGGCTACACCTTC. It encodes CASSEVRGLRYGYTF.

The CDR3 nucleotides are TGTGCCAGTAGTACCCTCGGCGGGGGCTTCCCCAATGAGCAGTTCTTC. Amino acid sequence: CASSTLGGGFPNEQFF. V usage is TRBV19 and J usage is TRBJ2-1; perhaps TRBD2 as D (7 bases). There are 16 residues in the CDR3. Germline V gene data show CDR1 as LNHDA and CDR2 as SQIVND (reference sequence). The V end was cut by 4 bases, the J end by 6 bases, with 19 bases between.

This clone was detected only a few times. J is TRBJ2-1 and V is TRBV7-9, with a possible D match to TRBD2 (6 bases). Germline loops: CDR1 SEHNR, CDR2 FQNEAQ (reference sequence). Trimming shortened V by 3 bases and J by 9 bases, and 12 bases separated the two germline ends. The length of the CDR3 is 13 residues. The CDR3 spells CASSLATSFEQFF. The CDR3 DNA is TGTGCCAGCAGCTTGGCGACTAGTTTTGAGCAGTTCTTC.

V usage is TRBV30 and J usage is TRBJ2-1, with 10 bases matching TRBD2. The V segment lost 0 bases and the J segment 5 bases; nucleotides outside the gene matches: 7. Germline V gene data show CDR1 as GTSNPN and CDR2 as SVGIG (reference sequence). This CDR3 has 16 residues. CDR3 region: CAWSVQGLASHNEQFF. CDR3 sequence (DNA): TGTGCCTGGAGTGTACAGGGACTAGCGTCTCACAATGAGCAGTTCTTC.

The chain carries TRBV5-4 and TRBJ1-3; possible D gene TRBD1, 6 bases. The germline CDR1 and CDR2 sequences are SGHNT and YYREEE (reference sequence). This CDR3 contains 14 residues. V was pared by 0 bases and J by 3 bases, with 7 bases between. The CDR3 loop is CASSLGGGGNTIYF. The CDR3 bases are TGTGCCAGCAGCTTGGGAGGGGGTGGAAACACCATATATTTT.

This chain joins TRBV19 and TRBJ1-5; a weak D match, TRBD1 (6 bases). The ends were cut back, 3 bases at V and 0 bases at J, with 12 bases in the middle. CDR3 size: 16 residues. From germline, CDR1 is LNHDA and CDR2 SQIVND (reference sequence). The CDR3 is CASSILSGDSNQPQHF. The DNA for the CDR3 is TGTGCCAGTAGTATTTTATCAGGGGATAGCAATCAGCCCCAGCATTTT.

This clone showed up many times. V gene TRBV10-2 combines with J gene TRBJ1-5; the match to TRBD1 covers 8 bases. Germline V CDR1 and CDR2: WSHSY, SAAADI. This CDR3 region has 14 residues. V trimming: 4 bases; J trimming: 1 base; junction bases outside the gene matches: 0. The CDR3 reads CASSGQGSNQPQHF. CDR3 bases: TGCGCCAGCAGTGGACAGGGGAGCAATCAGCCCCAGCATTTT.

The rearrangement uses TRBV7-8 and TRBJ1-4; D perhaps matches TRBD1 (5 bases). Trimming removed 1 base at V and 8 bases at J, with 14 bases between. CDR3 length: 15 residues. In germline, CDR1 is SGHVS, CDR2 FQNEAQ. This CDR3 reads CASSLVGGEGEKLFF. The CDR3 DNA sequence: TGTGCCAGCAGCTTAGTCGGGGGGGAAGGCGAAAAACTGTTTTTT.

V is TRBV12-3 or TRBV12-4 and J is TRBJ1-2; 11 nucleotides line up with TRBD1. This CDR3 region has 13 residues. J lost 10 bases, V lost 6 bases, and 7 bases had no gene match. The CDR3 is CASSRRDRGFYTF. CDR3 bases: TGTGCCAGCAGCCGGAGGGACAGGGGGTTCTACACCTTC.

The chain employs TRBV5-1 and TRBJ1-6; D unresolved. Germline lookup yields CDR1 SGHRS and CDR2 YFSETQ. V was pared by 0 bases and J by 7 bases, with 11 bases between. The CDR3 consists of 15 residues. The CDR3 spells CASSLAAAGNSPLHF. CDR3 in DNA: TGCGCCAGCAGCTTGGCCGCGGCGGGGAATTCACCCCTCCACTTT.

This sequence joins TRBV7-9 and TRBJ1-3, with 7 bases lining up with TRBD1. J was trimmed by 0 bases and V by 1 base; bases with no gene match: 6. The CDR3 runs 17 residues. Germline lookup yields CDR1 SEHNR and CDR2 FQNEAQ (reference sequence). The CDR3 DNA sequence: TGTGCCAGCAGCTTAGACCTGGGACAGAGCTCTGGAAACACCATATATTTT. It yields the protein CASSLDLGQSSGNTIYF.

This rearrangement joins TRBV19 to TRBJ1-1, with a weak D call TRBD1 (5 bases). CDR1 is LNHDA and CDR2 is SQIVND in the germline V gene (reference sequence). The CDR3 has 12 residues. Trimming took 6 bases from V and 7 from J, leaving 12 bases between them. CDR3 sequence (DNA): TGTGCCAGTAGACGAAGGGGCGTTGAAGCTTTCTTT. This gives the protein CASRRRGVEAFF.

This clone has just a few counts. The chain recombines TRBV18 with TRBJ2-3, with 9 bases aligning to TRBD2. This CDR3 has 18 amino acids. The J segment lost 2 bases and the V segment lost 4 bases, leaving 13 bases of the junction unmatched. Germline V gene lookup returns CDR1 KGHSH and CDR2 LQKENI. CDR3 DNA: TGTGCCAGCTCACTATTATTAATGAGCGGGGGGAACACAGATACGCAGTATTTT. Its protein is CASSLLLMSGGNTDTQYF.

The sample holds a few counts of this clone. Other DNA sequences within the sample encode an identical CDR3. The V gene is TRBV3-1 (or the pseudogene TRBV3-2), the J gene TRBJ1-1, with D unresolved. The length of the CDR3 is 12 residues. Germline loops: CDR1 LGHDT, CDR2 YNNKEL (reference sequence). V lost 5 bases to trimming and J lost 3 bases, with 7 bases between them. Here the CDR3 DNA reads TGTGCCAGCAGCTTAGATTACACTGAAGCTTTCTTT. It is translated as CASSLDYTEAFF.

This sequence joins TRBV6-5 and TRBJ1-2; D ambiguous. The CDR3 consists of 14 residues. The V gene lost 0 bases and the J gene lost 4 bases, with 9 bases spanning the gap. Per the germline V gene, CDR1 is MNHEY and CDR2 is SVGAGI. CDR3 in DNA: TGTGCCAGCAGTTACTCTGGCACCTTCTATGGCTACACCTTC. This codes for CASSYSGTFYGYTF.

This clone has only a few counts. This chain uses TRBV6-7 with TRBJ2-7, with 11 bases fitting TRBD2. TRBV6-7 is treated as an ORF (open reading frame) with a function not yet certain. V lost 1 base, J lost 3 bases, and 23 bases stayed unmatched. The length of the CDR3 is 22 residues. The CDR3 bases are TGTGCCAGCAGTTACTTTTTTAATAACGGGGGGACTAGCGGAGAAGGGCTCTACGAGCAGTACTTC. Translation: CASSYFFNNGGTSGEGLYEQYF.

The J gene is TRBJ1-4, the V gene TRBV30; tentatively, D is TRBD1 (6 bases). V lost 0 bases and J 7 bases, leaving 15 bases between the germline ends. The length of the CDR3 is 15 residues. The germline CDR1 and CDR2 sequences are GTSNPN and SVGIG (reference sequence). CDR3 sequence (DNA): TGTGCCTGGAGTGTACGGAGGACAGAGGGTGAAAAACTGTTTTTT. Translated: CAWSVRRTEGEKLFF.

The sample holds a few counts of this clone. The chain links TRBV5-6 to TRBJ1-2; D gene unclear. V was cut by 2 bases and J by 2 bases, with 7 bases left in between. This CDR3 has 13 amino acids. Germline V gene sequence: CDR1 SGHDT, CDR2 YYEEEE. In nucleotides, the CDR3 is TGTGCCAGCAGCTTTGGGGAGAACTATGGCTACACCTTC. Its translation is CASSFGENYGYTF.

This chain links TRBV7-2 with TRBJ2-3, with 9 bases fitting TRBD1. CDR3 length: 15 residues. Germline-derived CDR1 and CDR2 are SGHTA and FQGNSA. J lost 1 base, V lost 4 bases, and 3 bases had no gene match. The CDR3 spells CASSSRQGGTDTQYF. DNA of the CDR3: TGTGCCAGCAGCTCCCGACAGGGGGGCACAGATACGCAGTATTTT.

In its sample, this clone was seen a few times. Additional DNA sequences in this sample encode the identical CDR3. DNA of the CDR3: TGTGCCAGCAGCTTAAGAGGTGGGGGAGCGGGGTTATCCTACGAGCAGTACTTC. Translation gives CASSLRGGGAGLSYEQYF. V and J are TRBV7-3 and TRBJ2-7; 7 bases line up with TRBD2. Germline V gene data show CDR1 as SGHTA and CDR2 as FQGTGA. J gave up 1 base and V 1 base, and 13 bases lay outside the gene matches. The CDR3 is 18 amino acids.

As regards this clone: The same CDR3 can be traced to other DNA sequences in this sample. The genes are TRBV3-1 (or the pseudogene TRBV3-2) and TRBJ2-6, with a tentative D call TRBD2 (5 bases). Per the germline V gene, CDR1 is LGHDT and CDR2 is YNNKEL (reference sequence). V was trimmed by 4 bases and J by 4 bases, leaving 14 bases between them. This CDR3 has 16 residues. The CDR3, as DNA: TGTGCCAGCAGCCTATCCGGGGTTGGGGGGGCCAACGTCCTGACTTTC. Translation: CASSLSGVGGANVLTF.

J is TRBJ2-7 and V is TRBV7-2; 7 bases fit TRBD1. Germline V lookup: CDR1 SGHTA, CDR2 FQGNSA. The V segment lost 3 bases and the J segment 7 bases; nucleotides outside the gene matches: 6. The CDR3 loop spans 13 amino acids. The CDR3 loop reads CASSFRQGGEQYF. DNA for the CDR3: TGTGCCAGCAGCTTCCGACAGGGCGGGGAGCAGTACTTC.

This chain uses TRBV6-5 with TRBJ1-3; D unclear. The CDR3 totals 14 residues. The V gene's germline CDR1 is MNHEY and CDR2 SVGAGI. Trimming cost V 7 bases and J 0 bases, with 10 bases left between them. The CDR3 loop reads CASTTSTSGNTIYF. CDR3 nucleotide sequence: TGTGCCAGCACTACGAGTACCTCTGGAAACACCATATATTTT.

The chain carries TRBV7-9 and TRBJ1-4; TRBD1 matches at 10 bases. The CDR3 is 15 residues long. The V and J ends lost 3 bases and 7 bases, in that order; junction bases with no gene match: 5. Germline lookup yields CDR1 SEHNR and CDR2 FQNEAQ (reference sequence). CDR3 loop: CASSFVGQGTEKLFF. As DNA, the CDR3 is TGTGCCAGCAGCTTCGTGGGACAGGGGACTGAAAAACTGTTTTTT.

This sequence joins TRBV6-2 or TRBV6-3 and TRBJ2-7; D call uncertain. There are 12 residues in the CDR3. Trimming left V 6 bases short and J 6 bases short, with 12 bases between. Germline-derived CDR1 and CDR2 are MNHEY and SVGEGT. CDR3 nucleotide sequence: TGTGCCAGCAGCTTTGGGCAGAGCGAGCAGTACTTC. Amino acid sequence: CASSFGQSEQYF.